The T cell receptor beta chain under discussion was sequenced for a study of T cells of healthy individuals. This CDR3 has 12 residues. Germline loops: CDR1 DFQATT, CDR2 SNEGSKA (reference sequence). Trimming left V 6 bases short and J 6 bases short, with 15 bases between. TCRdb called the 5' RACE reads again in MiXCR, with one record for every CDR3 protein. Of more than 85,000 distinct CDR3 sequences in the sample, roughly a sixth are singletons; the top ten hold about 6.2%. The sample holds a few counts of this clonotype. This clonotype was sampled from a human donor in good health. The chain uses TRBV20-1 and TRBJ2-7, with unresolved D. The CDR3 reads CSAPLGSFEQYF. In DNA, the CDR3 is TGCAGTGCCCCCCTGGGTAGCTTCGAGCAGTACTTC.